The clone carrying this T cell receptor (beta chain) was counted only a few times. With 0 bases clipped from V and 6 bases from J, the junction kept 6 bases outside the gene matches. CDR3 length: 17 residues. Germline CDR1 is LGHNA and CDR2 is YSLEER. Primers: 60 Vbeta forward and 13 Jbeta reverse. Assay: immunoSEQ multiplex PCR; the TCRdb copy retains only in-frame clones and omits some. The table has over 150,000 clones, 77% seen once. This sample was included in a study of cytomegalovirus exposure and HLA in healthy donors. Study summary: As an earlier analysis found, roughly 180 million T cells yielded about 120 million unique TCR beta sequences. Most donors, around 81% of around 400 genotyped, fell in the Caucasian-associated ancestry cluster.

What was sequenced was PBMCs. The source is a woman in her 40s in good health and CMV-seropositive. The rearrangement joins TRBV4-3 to TRBJ1-6; 9 bases line up with TRBD1. CDR3 sequence: CASSQDLAGQGNSPLHF. For the CDR3, the DNA is TGCGCCAGCAGCCAAGATTTGGCGGGACAGGGTAATTCACCCCTCCACTTT.